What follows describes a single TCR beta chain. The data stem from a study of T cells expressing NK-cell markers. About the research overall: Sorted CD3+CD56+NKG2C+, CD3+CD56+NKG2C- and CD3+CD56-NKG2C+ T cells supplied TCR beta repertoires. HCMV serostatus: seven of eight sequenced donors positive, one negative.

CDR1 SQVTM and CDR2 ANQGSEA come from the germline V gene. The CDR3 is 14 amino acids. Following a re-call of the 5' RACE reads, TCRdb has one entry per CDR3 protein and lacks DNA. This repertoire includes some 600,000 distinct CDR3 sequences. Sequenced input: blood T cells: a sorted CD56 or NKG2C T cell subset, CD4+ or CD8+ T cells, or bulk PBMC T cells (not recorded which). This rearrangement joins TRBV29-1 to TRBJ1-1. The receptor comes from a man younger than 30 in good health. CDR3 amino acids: CSGRQTFGNREAFF.